Following are 22 T cell receptor beta chains from one sample sequenced in a study of cytomegalovirus exposure and HLA in healthy donors. Researchers ran the PCR with 60 Vbeta and 13 Jbeta primers. Clones were read by immunoSEQ multiplex PCR, and TCRdb kept only the in-frame ones, dropping some. Found here are around 71,000 clones, about 60% of them singletons; the top ten hold more than 5%. Input material: PBMCs. These receptors came from a man aged 25 to 40 in good health and CMV-seropositive.

This clone has a single count. The chain has TRBV6-5 and TRBJ2-5; TRBD1 matches 9 bases. The CDR3 spans 14 residues. J lost 5 bases, V lost 2 bases, and 3 bases had no gene match. The germline CDR1 and CDR2 sequences are MNHEY and SVGAGI. CDR3 DNA sequence: TGTGCCAGCAGTTACGGGACAGGGTACGAGACCCAGTACTTC. This encodes CASSYGTGYETQYF.

The genes are TRBV5-1 and TRBJ1-3, with 7 bases fitting TRBD1. CDR1 and CDR2 from the germline V gene are SGHRS and YFSETQ. Trimming at V came to 0 bases and at J to 3 bases, leaving 3 bases not matched to a gene. The CDR3 is 15 amino acids. The DNA of the CDR3 is TGCGCCAGCAGCTTGGCCGGGACAGATGGAAACACCATATATTTT. This codes for CASSLAGTDGNTIYF.

The chain has TRBV5-1 and TRBJ2-7, with 9 bases matching TRBD1. The J call may be mistaken, given a closer DNA end match to TRBJ2-5. The CDR3 contains 14 residues. CDR1 is SGHRS and CDR2 is YFSETQ in the germline V gene. CDR3 residues: CASSGDRAQETQYF. CDR3 bases: TGCGCCAGCAGCGGGGACAGGGCCCAAGAGACCCAGTACTTC.

This clone was counted a few times. V usage is TRBV6-1 and J usage is TRBJ2-2, with D possibly TRBD2 on 7 matching bases. With 7 bases removed from V and 4 bases from J, the gap between germline ends came to 16 bases. CDR1 and CDR2 (germline): MNHNS, SASEGT. The CDR3 runs 15 residues. The CDR3 nucleotides are TGTGCCAGCACCACACGGCGGGGGCCCACCGGGGAGCTGTTTTTT. The encoded protein is CASTTRRGPTGELFF.

The J gene is TRBJ1-5, the V gene TRBV19; 10 nucleotides align to TRBD1. After removal of 11 bases from V and 0 bases from J, the junction contained 7 bases not matched to a gene. Looked up from germline, CDR1 is LNHDA and CDR2 is SQIVND (reference sequence). This CDR3 has 15 residues. CDR3 bases: TGTGCCGCAGACAGGGGGCCGTATAGCAATCAGCCCCAGCATTTT. Its protein product is CAADRGPYSNQPQHF.

As DNA, the CDR3 is TGTGCTAGTGGTTTGCAGGGTGTGGGCGAGCAGTACTTC. It yields the protein CASGLQGVGEQYF. This rearrangement joins TRBV12-5 to TRBJ2-7; possible D gene TRBD1, 5 bases. The CDR3 is made up of 13 amino acids. Germline V gene data show CDR1 as LGHNT and CDR2 as FRNRAP. V shed 2 bases and J shed 6 bases, with 11 bases lying between them. Based on the CDR3 plus reference TRBV12-5 and TRBJ2-7, the full variable domain is DARVTQTPRHKVTEMGQEVTMRCQPILGHNTVFWYRQTMMQGLELLAYFRNRAPLDDSGMPKDRFSAEMPDATLATLKIQPSEPRDSAVYFCASGLQGVGEQYFGPGTRLTVT.

The gene calls are TRBV29-1 and TRBJ1-1; TRBD1 might be the D (5 bases). The CDR3 length is 11 residues. The germline CDR1 and CDR2 sequences are SQVTM and ANQGSEA. V was cut by 5 bases and J by 11 bases, with 15 bases left in between. The CDR3 protein is CSVPAGLGAFF. The CDR3, as DNA: TGCAGCGTTCCGGCGGGACTGGGCGCTTTCTTT.

This chain joins TRBV6-5 and TRBJ2-7; 7 bases align to TRBD2. The junction had 3 bases not matched to a gene; V was cut back by 2 bases and J by 2 bases. CDR3 length equals 14 residues. The germline CDR1 and CDR2 sequences are MNHEY and SVGAGI. The CDR3 DNA is TGTGCCAGCAGTTACAATCTAGCGGCCTACGAGCAGTACTTC. It is translated as CASSYNLAAYEQYF.

This clone appeared a few times. The chain carries TRBV19 and TRBJ2-1; 8 nucleotides match TRBD2. Trimming cost V 7 bases and J 7 bases; bases outside gene matches: 6. CDR1 LNHDA and CDR2 SQIVND come from the germline V gene (reference sequence). This CDR3 is 13 amino acids long. The CDR3 is CASNPGLANEQFF. The DNA of the CDR3 is TGTGCCAGTAACCCAGGACTAGCTAATGAGCAGTTCTTC.

The genes are TRBV6-5 and TRBJ2-2; 7 bases fit TRBD2. Germline V gene lookup returns CDR1 MNHEY and CDR2 SVGAGI. This CDR3 has 13 amino acids. Germline trimming cut 10 bases from V and 6 bases from J; bases unmatched to any gene: 8. The CDR3 is CAISPRESGELFF. The DNA of the CDR3 is TGTGCCATCTCCCCGCGGGAGTCCGGGGAGCTGTTTTTT.

V usage is TRBV20-1 and J usage is TRBJ2-1; D may be TRBD2 (6 bases). V lost 5 bases to trimming and J lost 16 bases, with 18 bases between them. Looked up from germline, CDR1 is DFQATT and CDR2 is SNEGSKA (reference sequence). The CDR3 has 11 residues. For the CDR3, the DNA is TGCAGTGCTGACGATAGCGGAGGTTGTTTCTTC. It specifies CSADDSGGCFF.

The rearrangement joins TRBV5-1 to TRBJ1-3; no definite D call. Trimming stripped 1 base from V and 1 base from J, with 9 bases between. The length of the CDR3 is 15 residues. From germline, CDR1 is SGHRS and CDR2 YFSETQ. The CDR3 DNA sequence: TGCGCCAGCAGCTTGAATTCCGGGTCTGGAAACACCATATATTTT. Translated, it gives CASSLNSGSGNTIYF. The entire variable domain, with the rest obtained from reference TRBV5-1 and TRBJ1-3, is as follows: KAGVTQTPRYLIKTRGQQVTLSCSPISGHRSVSWYQQTPGQGLQFLFEYFSETQRNKGNFPGRFSGRQFSNSRSEMNVSTLELGDSALYLCASSLNSGSGNTIYFGEGSWLTVV.

This clone was detected once. The chain carries TRBV28 and TRBJ2-5, with 9 bases that match TRBD1. This CDR3 comprises 17 residues. Germline V lookup: CDR1 MDHEN, CDR2 SYDVKM. The V segment lost 5 bases and the J segment 6 bases; nucleotides outside the gene matches: 16. CDR3 protein: CASSPGRGQGSFQTQYF. DNA for the CDR3: TGTGCCAGCAGTCCCGGGCGGGGACAGGGTAGCTTTCAGACCCAGTACTTC. Combining the CDR3 with reference TRBV28 and TRBJ2-5 gives the whole variable domain DVKVTQSSRYLVKRTGEKVFLECVQDMDHENMFWYRQDPGLGLRLIYFSYDVKMKEKGDIPEGYSVSREKKERFSLILESASTNQTSMYLCASSPGRGQGSFQTQYFGPGTRLLVL.

The chain employs TRBV28 and TRBJ2-6, with no clear D. This CDR3 is built from 17 residues. The V gene lost 1 base and the J gene lost 0 bases, with 10 bases spanning the gap. Germline CDR1 MDHEN, CDR2 SYDVKM. Here the CDR3 DNA reads TGTGCCAGCAGTTTATCCGTAGTATACTCTGGGGCCAACGTCCTGACTTTC. It encodes CASSLSVVYSGANVLTF.

This clone was recorded a few times. The sample holds other DNA sequences that translate to the same CDR3. CDR3 in amino acids: CATSRETGFYGYTF. The CDR3 coding sequence is TGTGCCACCAGCAGAGAGACAGGATTTTATGGCTACACCTTC. This chain links TRBV15 with TRBJ1-2; the D gene is possibly TRBD1 (6 bases). The CDR3 is 14 residues long. Germline CDR1 LNHNV, CDR2 YYDKDF (reference sequence). Trimming pared 0 bases from V and 5 bases from J, leaving 10 bases between.

The chain employs TRBV29-1 and TRBJ1-2; no clear D. The CDR3 is made up of 12 amino acids. Trimming pared 4 bases from V and 2 bases from J, leaving 8 bases between. Germline V gene data show CDR1 as SQVTM and CDR2 as ANQGSEA. CDR3 in amino acids: CSVGEGNYGYTF. The CDR3 coding sequence is TGCAGCGTTGGGGAGGGCAACTATGGCTACACCTTC.

The chain couples TRBV19 to TRBJ1-2; 7 bases map to TRBD1. V lost 4 bases and J lost 5; bases outside the gene matches: 10. There are 15 residues in the CDR3. Germline-derived CDR1 and CDR2 are LNHDA and SQIVND (reference sequence). DNA for the CDR3: TGTGCCAGTAGTAACGACGGGACAGATGTATATGGCTACACCTTC. This codes for CASSNDGTDVYGYTF.

The V and J genes are TRBV6-6 and TRBJ1-4; D is undetermined. This CDR3 spans 14 amino acids. V lost 8 bases and J lost 3, with 13 bases in between. The germline V gene encodes CDR1 MNHNY and CDR2 SVGAGI (reference sequence). CDR3 protein: CASQLQASNEKLFF. The CDR3 coding sequence is TGTGCCAGCCAGCTCCAGGCTTCTAATGAAAAACTGTTTTTT.

The chain uses TRBV27 and TRBJ1-2; 8 bases are shared with TRBD1. With 5 bases clipped from V and 2 bases from J, the junction kept 4 bases outside the gene matches. The CDR3 runs 14 residues. The germline V gene encodes CDR1 MNHEY and CDR2 SMNVEV (reference sequence). As DNA, the CDR3 is TGTGCCAGCAGTACCCGGACAGGGAACTATGGCTACACCTTC. It specifies CASSTRTGNYGYTF.

There are a few counts of this clone. CDR3 sequence (DNA): TGTGCCAGCAGTCCCAGGGGGCTCGGGGATTCACCCCTCCACTTT. It encodes CASSPRGLGDSPLHF. The gene calls are TRBV28 and TRBJ1-6, with 8 bases fitting TRBD1. Losses at the gene ends were 5 bases for V and 8 bases for J; bases not matched to a gene: 8. This CDR3 has 15 amino acids. The germline V gene has CDR1 MDHEN and CDR2 SYDVKM.

The chain is built from TRBV29-1 and TRBJ2-2; 10 nucleotides agree with TRBD1. Germline CDR1 and CDR2: SQVTM and ANQGSEA. CDR3 size: 15 residues. V lost 5 bases and J lost 2; bases outside the gene matches: 5. For the CDR3, the DNA is TGCAGCGTTCTAGGGACAGGGGACAACACCGGGGAGCTGTTTTTT. This gives the protein CSVLGTGDNTGELFF.

The rearrangement links TRBV10-1 to TRBJ2-3; the match to TRBD2 covers 9 bases. Trimming cost V 2 bases and J 3 bases; bases outside gene matches: 12. The CDR3 covers 18 residues. Germline loops: CDR1 WNHNN, CDR2 SYGVQD (reference sequence). The CDR3 spells CASSEGSWAGGRTDTQYF. The DNA of the CDR3 is TGCGCCAGCAGTGAGGGGTCCTGGGCGGGGGGGCGTACAGATACGCAGTATTTT.